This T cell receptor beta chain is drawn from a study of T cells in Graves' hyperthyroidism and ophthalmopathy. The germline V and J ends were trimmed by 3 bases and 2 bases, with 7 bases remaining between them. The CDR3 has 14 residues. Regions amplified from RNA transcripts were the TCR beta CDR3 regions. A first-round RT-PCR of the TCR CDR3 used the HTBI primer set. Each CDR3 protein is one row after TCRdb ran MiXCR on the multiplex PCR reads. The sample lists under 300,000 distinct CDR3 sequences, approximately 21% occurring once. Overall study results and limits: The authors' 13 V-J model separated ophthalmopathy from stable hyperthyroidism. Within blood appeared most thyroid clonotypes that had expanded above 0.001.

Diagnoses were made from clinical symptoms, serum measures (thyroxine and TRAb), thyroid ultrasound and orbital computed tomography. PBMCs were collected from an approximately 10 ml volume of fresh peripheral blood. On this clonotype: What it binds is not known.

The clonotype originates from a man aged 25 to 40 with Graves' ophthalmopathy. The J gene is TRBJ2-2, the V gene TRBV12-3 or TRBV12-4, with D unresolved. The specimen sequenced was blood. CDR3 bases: TGTGCCAGCAGTTTGCTGGTTAACACCGGGGAGCTGTTTTTT. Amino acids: CASSLLVNTGELFF.